Listed here are 24 T cell receptor beta chains from one sample, sequenced in a study of blood T cell dynamics during melanoma immunotherapy. Noted time point: pre-treatment baseline. The method was immunoSEQ multiplex PCR; TCRdb's version includes in-frame clones alone and lacks a portion of them. The data hold about 7,000 clones, with about 80% observed a single time. Sequenced here: blood, sampled from a patient treated with checkpoint blockade. The origin of the receptors is a human donor with melanoma.

The V gene is TRBV6-5, the J gene TRBJ1-2; D not resolved. V was trimmed by 0 bases and J by 1 base, leaving 6 bases between them. The germline V gene encodes CDR1 MNHEY and CDR2 SVGAGI. This CDR3 region has 14 residues. The DNA for the CDR3 is TGTGCCAGCAGTTACTCGGTCAGTAACTATGGCTACACCTTC. This translates into CASSYSVSNYGYTF.

Here the CDR3 reads CASSESLEQYF. The DNA of the CDR3 is TGCGCCAGCAGTGAATCCCTCGAGCAGTACTTC. V is TRBV10-2 and J is TRBJ2-7; D gene uncertain. Germline V gene lookup returns CDR1 WSHSY and CDR2 SAAADI. Between the trimmed V and J ends, which lost 3 bases and 6 bases, there was a span of 6 bases. The CDR3 spans 11 residues.

This clone was recorded once. V usage is TRBV4-3 and J usage is TRBJ2-7; D is tentatively TRBD1 or TRBD2 (5 bases each). Trimming left V 0 bases short and J 0 bases short, with 9 bases between. The germline CDR1 and CDR2 sequences are LGHNA and YSLEER. This CDR3 contains 15 residues. CDR3 nucleotide sequence: TGCGCCAGCAGCCAAGATAAAGGGACCTCCTACGAGCAGTACTTC. This translates into CASSQDKGTSYEQYF.

The chain recombines TRBV28 with TRBJ1-2, with a possible D match to TRBD1 (5 bases). Germline CDR1 MDHEN, CDR2 SYDVKM. The CDR3 extends over 15 amino acids. V lost 1 base, J lost 3 bases, and 12 bases lay in between. This CDR3 is CASSLYEAGHYGYTF. Here the CDR3 DNA reads TGTGCCAGCAGTTTATACGAAGCAGGGCACTATGGCTACACCTTC.

The gene calls are TRBV6-1 and TRBJ1-5; D call uncertain. V was clipped by 0 bases and J by 0 bases, with 12 bases between them. This CDR3 region has 17 residues. Germline CDR1 is MNHNS and CDR2 is SASEGT. CDR3 loop: CASSEALDGYSNQPQHF. CDR3 coding DNA: TGTGCCAGCAGTGAAGCTTTGGACGGTTATAGCAATCAGCCCCAGCATTTT.

The chain links TRBV19 to TRBJ2-5; either TRBD1 or TRBD2 may supply D (5 bases each). CDR1 and CDR2 (germline): LNHDA, SQIVND (reference sequence). This CDR3 has 13 amino acids. Trimming cost V 5 bases and J 11 bases, with 18 bases left between them. For the CDR3, the DNA is TGTGCCAGTAGTGGGAGCAGGGTCTCAGAGCAGTACTTC. Translation gives CASSGSRVSEQYF.

Here the CDR3 DNA reads TGTGCCAGCAGTTTTAAGGACCTATCCCAGTACTTC. It codes for CASSFKDLSQYF. This chain uses TRBV28 with TRBJ2-7; D unclear. This CDR3 is built from 12 residues. The V end was cut by 3 bases, the J end by 10 bases, with 13 bases between. Germline V gene sequence: CDR1 MDHEN, CDR2 SYDVKM.

The chain links TRBV28 to TRBJ2-7; D not resolved. CDR3 size: 11 residues. CDR1 is MDHEN and CDR2 is SYDVKM in the germline V gene. The ends were cut back, 3 bases at V and 3 bases at J, with 3 bases in the middle. The CDR3 sequence: CASSLNYEQYF. The CDR3, as DNA: TGTGCCAGCAGTTTGAACTACGAGCAGTACTTC.

The CDR3 DNA is TGTGCCAGCAGTGCACAGGGGATTGGCACAGATACGCAGTATTTT. This codes for CASSAQGIGTDTQYF. The gene calls are TRBV6-4 and TRBJ2-3, with 7 positions matching TRBD1. CDR1 MRHNA and CDR2 SNTAGT come from the germline V gene. Trimming removed 4 bases from V and 1 base from J; junction bases left unmatched: 5. The CDR3 runs to 15 residues.

This chain connects TRBV13 to TRBJ2-3; the D gene is possibly TRBD2 (5 bases). The germline gives CDR1 PRHDT, CDR2 FYEKMQ (reference sequence). V was trimmed by 3 bases and J by 0 bases, leaving 10 bases between them. The CDR3 length is 15 residues. CDR3 protein: CASSFNSGSTDTQYF. The CDR3 DNA reads as TGTGCCAGCAGCTTTAACAGCGGAAGCACAGATACGCAGTATTTT.

V is TRBV29-1 and J is TRBJ1-1; D is unclear. Germline CDR1 SQVTM, CDR2 ANQGSEA. V was trimmed by 4 bases and J by 4 bases, leaving 7 bases between them. CDR3 size: 11 residues. The CDR3 DNA reads as TGCAGCGTTGTGGTTAGCACTGAAGCTTTCTTT. Its translation is CSVVVSTEAFF.

The chain's CDR3 is CASSRDPLNEKLFF. CDR3 DNA sequence: TGTGCCTCGTCCCGGGACCCACTTAATGAAAAACTGTTTTTT. The V gene is TRBV30, the J gene TRBJ1-4; tentatively, D is TRBD1 (5 bases). The CDR3 has 14 residues. The V and J ends lost 7 bases and 4 bases respectively, with 16 bases between them. Germline V gene lookup returns CDR1 GTSNPN and CDR2 SVGIG (reference sequence). Full variable domain (remainder filled in from reference TRBV30 and TRBJ1-4): SQTIHQWPATLVQPVGSPLSLECTVEGTSNPNLYWYRQAAGRGLQLLFYSVGIGQISSEVPQNLSASRPQDRQFILSSKKLLLSDSGFYLCASSRDPLNEKLFFGSGTQLSVL.

The chain combines TRBV7-3 with TRBJ2-1, with unresolved D. V lost 5 bases, J lost 0 bases, and 11 bases lay in between. This CDR3 region has 15 residues. Germline V CDR1 and CDR2: SGHTA, FQGTGA. The CDR3 sequence: CASSLQPSSYNEQFF. The CDR3 DNA follows: TGTGCCAGCAGCCTCCAGCCAAGCTCCTACAATGAGCAGTTCTTC.

CDR3 in amino acids: CATSGTPQEQYF. CDR3 DNA: TGTGCCACCAGCGGGACCCCACAAGAGCAGTACTTC. The chain has TRBV19 and TRBJ2-7; 7 bases match TRBD2. Unmatched junction bases numbered 10, after V lost 10 bases and J lost 7 bases. The CDR3 totals 12 residues. The germline V gene encodes CDR1 LNHDA and CDR2 SQIVND (reference sequence).

The V gene is TRBV7-2, the J gene TRBJ1-3, with 7 bases lining up with TRBD1. V dropped 5 bases and J dropped 4; count of bases not matched to a gene: 11. The CDR3 is 16 amino acids. From germline, CDR1 is SGHTA and CDR2 FQGNSA. The CDR3, as DNA: TGTGCCAGCAGCCTCACAGGGGTAGTTCTAGGAAACACCATATATTTT. Its protein is CASSLTGVVLGNTIYF.

The chain uses TRBV5-1 and TRBJ2-1, with D unresolved. Germline V lookup: CDR1 SGHRS, CDR2 YFSETQ. The CDR3 consists of 18 residues. V gave up 0 bases and J gave up 0 bases, with 16 bases separating them. The CDR3 DNA sequence: TGCGCCAGCAGCTTGGGACTTTCGAGTATCAGCTCCTACAATGAGCAGTTCTTC. Protein: CASSLGLSSISSYNEQFF.

The V call is TRBV6-5, the J call TRBJ1-5; D ambiguous. The CDR3 totals 15 residues. The V and J ends lost 0 bases and 6 bases respectively, with 12 bases between them. Germline-derived CDR1 and CDR2 are MNHEY and SVGAGI. The CDR3 region is CASSYSSRAVQPQHF. The CDR3 nucleotides read TGTGCCAGCAGTTACTCGAGTAGGGCGGTTCAGCCCCAGCATTTT.

The V call is TRBV28, the J call TRBJ1-1; possibly TRBD1 for D (5 bases). Trimming left V 4 bases short and J 6 bases short, with 9 bases between. The germline V gene encodes CDR1 MDHEN and CDR2 SYDVKM. The CDR3 runs 12 residues. CDR3 loop: CASSWGEAEAFF. CDR3 DNA sequence: TGTGCCAGCAGTTGGGGGGAGGCTGAAGCTTTCTTT.

The chain carries TRBV19 and TRBJ1-1; 8 nucleotides match TRBD1. The V gene's germline CDR1 is LNHDA and CDR2 SQIVND (reference sequence). CDR3 length equals 15 residues. V was clipped by 3 bases and J by 3 bases; unmatched bases: 6. CDR3 protein: CASSMAGGADTEAFF. The CDR3 nucleotides are TGTGCCAGTAGTATGGCAGGGGGCGCCGACACTGAAGCTTTCTTT.

The chain combines TRBV10-1 with TRBJ1-1; D not certain. The V and J ends lost 3 bases and 6 bases respectively, with 23 bases between them. The V gene's germline CDR1 is WNHNN and CDR2 SYGVQD (reference sequence). The CDR3 spans 17 residues. DNA for the CDR3: TGCGCCAGCAGTGACGCTCTTGGAGCAGGCTGGAATTCTGAAGCTTTCTTT. Translating gives CASSDALGAGWNSEAFF.

The rearrangement joins TRBV9 to TRBJ2-3, with 7 bases identical to TRBD1. Unmatched junction bases numbered 6, after V lost 2 bases and J lost 0 bases. The CDR3 covers 16 residues. Germline assignment: CDR1 SGDLS and CDR2 YYNGEE. The CDR3 is CASSVGTATSTDTQYF. CDR3 nucleotide sequence: TGTGCCAGCAGCGTCGGGACAGCCACTAGCACAGATACGCAGTATTTT.

This chain links TRBV6-5 with TRBJ2-7; perhaps TRBD1 as D (5 bases). CDR1 and CDR2 from the germline V gene are MNHEY and SVGAGI. Trimming took off 4 bases at V and 2 bases at J, with 12 bases between the two ends. The CDR3 covers 14 residues. CDR3 DNA sequence: TGTGCCAGCAGTTTAGATCCAGGGACCTACGAGCAGTACTTC. This gives the protein CASSLDPGTYEQYF.

The rearrangement joins TRBV28 to TRBJ1-2, with D perhaps matching TRBD1 (6 bases). CDR1 is MDHEN, CDR2 SYDVKM, per germline. This CDR3 is built from 13 residues. V was clipped by 6 bases and J by 8 bases, with 16 bases between them. CDR3 in DNA: TGTGCCAGCAGCTTCACAGGGTCTATAGGCTACACCTTC. The encoded protein is CASSFTGSIGYTF.

V usage is TRBV28 and J usage is TRBJ1-1; D is ambiguous. V lost 6 bases to trimming and J lost 7 bases, with 9 bases between them. Germline loops: CDR1 MDHEN, CDR2 SYDVKM. The CDR3 totals 11 residues. The CDR3 loop reads CASSRRGEAFF. The CDR3 region has the DNA TGTGCCAGCAGCAGAAGAGGTGAAGCTTTCTTT.